This T cell receptor (beta chain) was captured by sequencing in a study of blood T cell repertoires in COVID-19. After removal of 4 bases from V and 6 bases from J, the junction contained 11 bases not matched to a gene. The CDR3 covers 15 residues. From germline, CDR1 is SGHRS and CDR2 YFSETQ. TCRdb's table, derived via immunoSEQ multiplex PCR, lists solely in-frame clones and lacks some. The sample records almost 200,000 clones, around four fifths being singletons. This sequence originates from a man between 60 and 70 years old with COVID-19, enrolled during active disease. The rearrangement joins TRBV5-1 to TRBJ2-3, with TRBD1 matching 7 bases. The material sequenced was peripheral blood. The CDR3 DNA sequence: TGCGCCAGCAGCCTGGGACAGTCATCGTCCGATACGCAGTATTTT. It yields the protein CASSLGQSSSDTQYF.